The TCR beta chain described here comes from a study of cytomegalovirus exposure and HLA in healthy donors. General study findings and limits: In a later analysis, a genetic analysis reported fewer productive-TCR N-insertions in an Asian-associated ancestry cluster than the cohort average.

PCR primers comprised 60 Vbeta and 13 Jbeta primers. Assay used: immunoSEQ multiplex PCR; TCRdb lists only in-frame clones, some missing. The table lists over 130,000 clones, approximately 86% of them singletons. Details on this clone: Antigen: not known.

The germline V gene encodes CDR1 SNHLY and CDR2 FYNNEI. The V gene lost 6 bases and the J gene lost 0 bases, with 15 bases spanning the gap. There are 16 residues in the CDR3. The receptor was isolated from a woman aged 40 to 50 in good health and CMV-seronegative. The chain uses TRBV2 and TRBJ1-3; D may be TRBD1 (6 bases). The sequenced material came from PBMCs. The CDR3 DNA reads TGTGCCAGCAGCCACCAAACAGGGATCTCTGGAAACACCATATATTTT. This encodes CASSHQTGISGNTIYF.